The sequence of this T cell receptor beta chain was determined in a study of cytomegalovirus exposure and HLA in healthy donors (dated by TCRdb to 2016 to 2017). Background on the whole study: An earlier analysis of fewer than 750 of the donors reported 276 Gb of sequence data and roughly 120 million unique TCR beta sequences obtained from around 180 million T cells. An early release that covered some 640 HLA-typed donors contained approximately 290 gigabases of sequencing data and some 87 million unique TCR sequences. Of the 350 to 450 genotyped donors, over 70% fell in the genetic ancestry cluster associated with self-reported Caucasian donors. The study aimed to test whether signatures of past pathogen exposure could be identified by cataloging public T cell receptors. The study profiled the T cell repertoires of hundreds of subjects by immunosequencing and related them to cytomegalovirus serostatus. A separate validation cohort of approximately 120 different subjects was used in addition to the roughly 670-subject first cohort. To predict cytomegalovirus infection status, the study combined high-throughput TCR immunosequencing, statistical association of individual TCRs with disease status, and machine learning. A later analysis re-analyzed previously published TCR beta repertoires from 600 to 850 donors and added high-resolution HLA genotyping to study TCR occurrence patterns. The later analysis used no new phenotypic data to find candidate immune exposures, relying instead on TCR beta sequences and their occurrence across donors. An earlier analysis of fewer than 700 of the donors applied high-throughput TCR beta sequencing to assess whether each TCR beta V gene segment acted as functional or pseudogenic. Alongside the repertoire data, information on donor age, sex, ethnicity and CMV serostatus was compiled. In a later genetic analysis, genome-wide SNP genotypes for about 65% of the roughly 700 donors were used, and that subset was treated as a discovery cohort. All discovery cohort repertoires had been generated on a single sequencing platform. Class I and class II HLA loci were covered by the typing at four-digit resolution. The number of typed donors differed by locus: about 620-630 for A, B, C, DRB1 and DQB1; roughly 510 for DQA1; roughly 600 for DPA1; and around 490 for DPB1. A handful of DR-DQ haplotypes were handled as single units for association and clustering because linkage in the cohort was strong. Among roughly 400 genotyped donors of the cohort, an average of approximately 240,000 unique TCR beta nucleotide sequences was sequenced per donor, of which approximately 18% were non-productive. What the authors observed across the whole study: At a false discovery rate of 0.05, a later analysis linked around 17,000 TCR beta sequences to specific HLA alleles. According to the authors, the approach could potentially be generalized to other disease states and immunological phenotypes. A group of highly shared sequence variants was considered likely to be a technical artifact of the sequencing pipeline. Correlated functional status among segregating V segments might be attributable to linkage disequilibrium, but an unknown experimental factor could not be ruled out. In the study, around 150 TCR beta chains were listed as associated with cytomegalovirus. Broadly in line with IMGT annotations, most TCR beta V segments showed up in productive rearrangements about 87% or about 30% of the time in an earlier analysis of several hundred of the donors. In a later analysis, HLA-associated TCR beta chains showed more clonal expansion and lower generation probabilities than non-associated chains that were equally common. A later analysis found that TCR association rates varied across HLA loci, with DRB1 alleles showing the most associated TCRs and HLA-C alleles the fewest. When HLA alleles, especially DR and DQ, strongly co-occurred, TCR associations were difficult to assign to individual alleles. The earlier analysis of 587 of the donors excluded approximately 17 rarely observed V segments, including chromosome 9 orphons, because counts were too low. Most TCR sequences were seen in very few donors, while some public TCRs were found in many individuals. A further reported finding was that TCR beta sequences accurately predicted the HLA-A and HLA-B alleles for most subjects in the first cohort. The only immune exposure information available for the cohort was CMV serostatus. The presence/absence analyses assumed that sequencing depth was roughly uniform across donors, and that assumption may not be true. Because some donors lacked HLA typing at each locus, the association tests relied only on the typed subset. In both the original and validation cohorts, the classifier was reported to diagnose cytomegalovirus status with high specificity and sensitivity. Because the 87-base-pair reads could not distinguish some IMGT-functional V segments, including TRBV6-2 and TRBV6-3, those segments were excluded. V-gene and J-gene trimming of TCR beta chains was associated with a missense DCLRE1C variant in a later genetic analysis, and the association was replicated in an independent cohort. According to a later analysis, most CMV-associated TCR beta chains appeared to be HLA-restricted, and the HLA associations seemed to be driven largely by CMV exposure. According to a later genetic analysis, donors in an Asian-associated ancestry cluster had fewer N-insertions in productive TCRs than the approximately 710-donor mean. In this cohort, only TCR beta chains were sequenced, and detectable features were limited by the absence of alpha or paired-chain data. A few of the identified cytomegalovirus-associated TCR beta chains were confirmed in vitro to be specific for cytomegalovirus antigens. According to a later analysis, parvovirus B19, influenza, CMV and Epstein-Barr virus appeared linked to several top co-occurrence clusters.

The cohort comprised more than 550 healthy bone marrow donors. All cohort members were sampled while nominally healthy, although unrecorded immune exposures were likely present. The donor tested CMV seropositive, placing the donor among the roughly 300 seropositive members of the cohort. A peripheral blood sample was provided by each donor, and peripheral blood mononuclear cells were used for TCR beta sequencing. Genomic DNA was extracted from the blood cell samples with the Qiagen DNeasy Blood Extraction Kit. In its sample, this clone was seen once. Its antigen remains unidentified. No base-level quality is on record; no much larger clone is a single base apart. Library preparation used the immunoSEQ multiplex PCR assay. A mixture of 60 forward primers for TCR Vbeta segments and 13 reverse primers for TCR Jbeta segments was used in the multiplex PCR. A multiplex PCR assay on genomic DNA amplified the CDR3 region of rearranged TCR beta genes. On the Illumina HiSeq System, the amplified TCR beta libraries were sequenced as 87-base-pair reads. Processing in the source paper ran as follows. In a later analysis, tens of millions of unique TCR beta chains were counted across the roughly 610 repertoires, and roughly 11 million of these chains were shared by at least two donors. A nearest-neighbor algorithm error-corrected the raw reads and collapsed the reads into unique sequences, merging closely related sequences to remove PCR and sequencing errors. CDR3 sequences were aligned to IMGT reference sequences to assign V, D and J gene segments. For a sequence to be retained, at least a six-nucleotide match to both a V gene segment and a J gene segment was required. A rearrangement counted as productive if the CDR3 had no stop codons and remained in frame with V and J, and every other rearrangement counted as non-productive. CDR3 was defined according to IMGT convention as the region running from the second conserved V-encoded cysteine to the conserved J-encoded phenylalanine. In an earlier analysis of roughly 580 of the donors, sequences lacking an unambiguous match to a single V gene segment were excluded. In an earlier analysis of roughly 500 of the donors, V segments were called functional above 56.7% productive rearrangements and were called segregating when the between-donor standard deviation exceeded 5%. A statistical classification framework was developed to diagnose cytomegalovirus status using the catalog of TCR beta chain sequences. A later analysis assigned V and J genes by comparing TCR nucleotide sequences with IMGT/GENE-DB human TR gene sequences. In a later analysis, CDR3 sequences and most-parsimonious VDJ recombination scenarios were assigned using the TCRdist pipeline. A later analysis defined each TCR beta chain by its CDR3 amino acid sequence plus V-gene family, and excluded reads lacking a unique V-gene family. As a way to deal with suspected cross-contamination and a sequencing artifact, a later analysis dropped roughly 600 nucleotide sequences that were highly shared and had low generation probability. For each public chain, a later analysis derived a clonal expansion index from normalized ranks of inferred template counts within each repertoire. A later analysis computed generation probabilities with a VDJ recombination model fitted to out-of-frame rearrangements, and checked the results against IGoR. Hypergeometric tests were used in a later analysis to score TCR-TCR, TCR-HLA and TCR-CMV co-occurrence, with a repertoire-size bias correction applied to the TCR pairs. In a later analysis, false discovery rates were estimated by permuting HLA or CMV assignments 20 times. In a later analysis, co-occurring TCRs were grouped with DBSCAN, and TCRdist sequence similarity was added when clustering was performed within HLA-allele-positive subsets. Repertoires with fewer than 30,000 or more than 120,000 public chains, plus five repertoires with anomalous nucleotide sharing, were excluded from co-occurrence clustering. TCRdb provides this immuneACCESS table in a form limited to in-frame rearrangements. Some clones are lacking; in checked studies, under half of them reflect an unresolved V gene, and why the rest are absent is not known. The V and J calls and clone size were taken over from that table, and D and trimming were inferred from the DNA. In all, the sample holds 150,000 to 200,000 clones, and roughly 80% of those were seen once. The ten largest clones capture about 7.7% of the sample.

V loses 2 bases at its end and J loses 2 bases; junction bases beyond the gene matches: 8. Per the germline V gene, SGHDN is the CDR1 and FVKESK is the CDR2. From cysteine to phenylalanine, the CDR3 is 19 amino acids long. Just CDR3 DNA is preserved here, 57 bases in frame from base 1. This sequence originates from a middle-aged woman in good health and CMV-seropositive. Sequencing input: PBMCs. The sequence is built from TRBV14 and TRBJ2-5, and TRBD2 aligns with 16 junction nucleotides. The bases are TGTGCCAGCAGCCAATCCGGTGGGACTAGCGGGAGGGTGCAAGAGACCCAGTACTTC. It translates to CASSQSGGTSGRVQETQYF.